The 27 T cell receptor beta chains given below trace back to one sample, sequenced in a study of molecular identifiers for immune sequencing clone quantification. TCRdb re-derived calls from the PCR reads in MiXCR, one entry per CDR3 protein. The repertoire holds 460,000 or so distinct CDR3 sequences, with around a fifth as singletons. The sample taken for sequencing was naive CD8+ T cells from blood, with Jurkat cell RNA spiked in. Subset noted: FACS-sorted CD8+CD4-CCR7+CD45RA+ naive T cells. These receptors all come from a human donor in good health. Some libraries in this study had Jurkat cell RNA spiked in.

This clonotype was recorded at least ten times. The rearrangement uses TRBV7-6 and TRBJ1-1; D is ambiguous. Germline-derived CDR1 and CDR2 are SGHVS and FNYEAQ. V lost 3 bases and J lost 3, with 8 bases in between. The CDR3 has 13 residues. The CDR3 reads CASSFRLDTEAFF. For the CDR3, the DNA is TGTGCCAGCAGCTTTAGGTTGGACACTGAAGCTTTCTTT. The complete variable domain, with remaining parts taken from reference TRBV7-6 and TRBJ1-1, reads GAGVSQSPRYKVTKRGQDVALRCDPISGHVSLYWYRQALGQGPEFLTYFNYEAQQDKSGLPNDRFSAERPEGSISTLTIQRTEQRDSAMYRCASSFRLDTEAFFGQGTRLTVV.

As to this clonotype: A much larger clone lies a single base off, so this may be a read error. A read error is likely, as this CDR3 ends without the conserved phenylalanine or tryptophan. The chain has TRBV29-1 and TRBJ2-5, with D possibly being TRBD1 (8 bases). CDR3 size: 14 residues. Germline CDR1 SQVTM, CDR2 ANQGSEA. Trimming left V 0 bases short and J 4 bases short, with 12 bases between. CDR3: CSVEEGGTGETQYL. The CDR3 DNA sequence: TGCAGCGTTGAAGAGGGGGGGACAGGAGAGACCCAGTACCTC.

This chain connects TRBV6-2 or TRBV6-3 to TRBJ2-7, with TRBD1 matching over 9 bases. The V gene end was trimmed by 0 bases and the J gene end by 6 bases; junction bases not matched to a gene: 6. Germline CDR1 reads MNHEY; CDR2 reads SVGEGT. The CDR3 has 15 amino acids. The CDR3 DNA follows: TGTGCCAGCAGTTACTCGGGGGACAGGGTTGGCGAGCAGTACTTC. This encodes CASSYSGDRVGEQYF.

The chain couples TRBV3-1 to TRBJ2-2, with D tentatively TRBD2 (6 bases). CDR3 size: 18 residues. Germline V gene data show CDR1 as LGHDT and CDR2 as YNNKEL (reference sequence). Trimming left V 4 bases short and J 4 bases short, with 22 bases between. The CDR3 DNA reads as TGTGCCAGCAGCCTCGCCTTGGGGACTCTAGTCAGCACCGGGGAGCTGTTTTTT. Its translation: CASSLALGTLVSTGELFF.

This clonotype was seen many times. The CDR3 region has the DNA TGTGCCAGCAGCCATCCGGCGGCCGAGTGGATTTCACCCCTCCACTTT. Encoded protein: CASSHPAAEWISPLHF. The rearrangement uses TRBV7-2 and TRBJ1-6; D gene ambiguous. From germline, CDR1 is SGHTA and CDR2 FQGNSA. V gave up 5 bases and J gave up 9 bases, with 20 bases separating them. The length of the CDR3 is 16 residues. The full variable domain, completed using reference TRBV7-2 and TRBJ1-6, is GAGVSQSPSNKVTEKGKDVELRCDPISGHTALYWYRQSLGQGLEFLIYFQGNSAPDKSGLPSDRFSAERTGGSVSTLTIQRTQQEDSAVYLCASSHPAAEWISPLHFGNGTRLTVT.

A remark on this clonotype: Possible read error: a much larger clone is one base away. This chain connects TRBV28 to TRBJ2-7, with a tentative D call TRBD2 (5 bases). Trimming cost V 5 bases and J 4 bases, with 12 bases left between them. Germline lookup yields CDR1 MDHEN and CDR2 SYDVKM. The CDR3 extends over 13 amino acids. For the CDR3, the DNA is TGTGCCAGCAGTCCGGCTAGCATTTACGAGCAGTACTTC. It yields the protein CASSPASIYEQYF.

The chain joins TRBV9 to TRBJ2-3; the D is unclear. CDR3 size: 15 residues. In germline, CDR1 is SGDLS, CDR2 YYNGEE. Trimming shortened V by 0 bases and J by 1 base, and 9 bases separated the two germline ends. The CDR3 DNA reads as TGTGCCAGCAGCGTAGGGACGGTCGGCACAGATACGCAGTATTTT. This gives the protein CASSVGTVGTDTQYF. The full variable domain, rest sourced from reference TRBV9 and TRBJ2-3, is DSGVTQTPKHLITATGQRVTLRCSPRSGDLSVYWYQQSLDQGLQFLIQYYNGEERAKGNILERFSAQQFPDLHSELNLSSLELGDSALYFCASSVGTVGTDTQYFGPGTRLTVL.

Comments on this clonotype: Given a much more abundant clone one base away, this may be a read error. The V call is TRBV7-9, the J call TRBJ1-1, with D unclear. Trimming took 3 bases from V and 4 from J, leaving 9 bases between them. This CDR3 has 13 residues. Germline V CDR1 and CDR2: SEHNR, FQNEAQ (reference sequence). The CDR3 loop is CASSFQETTEAFF. CDR3 DNA: TGTGCCAGCAGCTTTCAGGAAACCACTGAAGCTTTCTTT.

Points on this clonotype: Germline is not matched at one junction end, which may reflect a read error. The chain carries TRBV20-1 and TRBJ2-7, with 10 bases aligning to TRBD1. CDR3 size: 14 residues. Looked up from germline, CDR1 is DFQATT and CDR2 is SNEGSKA (reference sequence). The CDR3 spells CSALGTGDFYEQCF. CDR3 DNA: TGCAGTGCTTTAGGGACAGGGGACTTCTACGAGCAGTGCTTC.

The genes are TRBV27 and TRBJ1-1; TRBD1 is a possible D gene (6 bases). The CDR3 contains 17 residues. Looked up from germline, CDR1 is MNHEY and CDR2 is SMNVEV (reference sequence). Trimming cost V 6 bases and J 1 base, with 21 bases left between them. The CDR3 protein is CASRPSTNRARNTEAFF. CDR3 bases: TGTGCCAGCAGGCCGAGTACGAACAGGGCCAGGAACACTGAAGCTTTCTTT.

This clonotype showed up many times. This chain uses TRBV6-6 with TRBJ2-5, with D hard to call. V was trimmed by 2 bases and J by 5 bases, leaving 12 bases between them. The CDR3 is made up of 14 amino acids. The germline V gene encodes CDR1 MNHNY and CDR2 SVGAGI (reference sequence). The CDR3 bases are TGTGCCAGCAGTTACCCCCTCTTGGGGGAGACCCAGTACTTC. It is translated as CASSYPLLGETQYF.

This clonotype was seen repeatedly, ten times or more. The J gene is TRBJ1-1, the V gene TRBV4-3, with D perhaps TRBD1 (5 bases). This CDR3 has 17 amino acids. The germline V and J ends were trimmed by 1 base and 3 bases, with 18 bases remaining between them. CDR1 and CDR2 from the germline V gene are LGHNA and YSLEER. CDR3 sequence (DNA): TGCGCCAGCAGCCAAGCCGCCTTTGACGGGGGACACACTGAAGCTTTCTTT. Amino acids: CASSQAAFDGGHTEAFF.

This clonotype was seen a few times. V usage is TRBV9 and J usage is TRBJ1-3; weak D call: TRBD1 (6 bases). The CDR3 contains 14 residues. Germline V gene data show CDR1 as SGDLS and CDR2 as YYNGEE. V shed 3 bases and J shed 4 bases, with 11 bases lying between them. The CDR3 nucleotides read TGTGCCAGCAGCGGAAGGACAGCCGGAAACACCATATATTTT. Its protein product is CASSGRTAGNTIYF.

This clonotype was counted only a few times. This chain joins TRBV4-1 and TRBJ2-7, with no clear D. The CDR3 extends over 15 amino acids. V was pared by 0 bases and J by 1 base, with 10 bases between. The germline V gene has CDR1 MGHRA and CDR2 YSYEKL. CDR3 protein: CASSQDSKQSYEQYF. CDR3 nucleotide sequence: TGCGCCAGCAGCCAAGATTCGAAACAGTCCTACGAGCAGTACTTC.

This chain joins TRBV7-9 and TRBJ1-3; 9 nucleotides align to TRBD1. CDR1 is SEHNR, CDR2 FQNEAQ, per germline (reference sequence). After removal of 4 bases from V and 0 bases from J, the junction contained 13 bases not matched to a gene. The CDR3 has 19 residues. The CDR3 loop reads CASSYTGGEFPSSGNTIYF. The CDR3 DNA is TGTGCCAGCAGCTACACAGGGGGCGAATTTCCAAGCTCTGGAAACACCATATATTTT.

This clonotype came up a few times. This sequence joins TRBV4-1 and TRBJ1-4, with no clear D. V lost 3 bases and J 4 bases, leaving 18 bases between the germline ends. The CDR3 sequence is 17 residues long. CDR1 and CDR2 from the germline V gene are MGHRA and YSYEKL. The CDR3: CASSQLNRVDFNEKLFF. The CDR3 DNA is TGCGCCAGCAGCCAGTTAAACCGGGTCGACTTTAATGAAAAACTGTTTTTT.

Worth noting for this clonotype: Given a much more abundant clone one base away, this may be a read error. In DNA form, the CDR3 reads TGTGCCAGCGTGGGGATGAGCACTGAAGCTTTCTTT. Translation: CASVGMSTEAFF. The chain has TRBV7-6 and TRBJ1-1; D is uncertain. The CDR3 covers 12 residues. V lost 8 bases, J lost 4 bases, and 11 bases lay in between. Per the germline V gene, CDR1 is SGHVS and CDR2 is FNYEAQ.

Details on this clonotype: A single base separates this from a much larger clone, so it may be a read error. The V gene is TRBV2, the J gene TRBJ2-3; TRBD1 matches 10 bases. CDR1 SNHLY and CDR2 FYNNEI come from the germline V gene. The CDR3 consists of 16 residues. Germline trimming cut 6 bases from V and 7 bases from J; bases unmatched to any gene: 13. CDR3 residues: CASRGPRDRGPNTQYF. In nucleotides, the CDR3 is TGTGCCAGCAGAGGCCCCAGGGACAGGGGTCCAAATACGCAGTATTTT.

This clonotype appeared a few times. V and J are TRBV2 and TRBJ2-7, with D uncertain. This CDR3 has 13 residues. Germline CDR1 is SNHLY and CDR2 is FYNNEI. V shed 2 bases and J shed 5 bases, with 10 bases lying between them. CDR3 DNA: TGTGCCAGCAGTGAACTGGGTGTGGACGAGCAGTACTTC. Translated: CASSELGVDEQYF.

The chain employs TRBV4-1 and TRBJ1-1; unclear D gene. The germline V and J ends were trimmed by 0 bases and 2 bases, with 10 bases remaining between them. Germline CDR1 MGHRA, CDR2 YSYEKL. The CDR3 has 15 amino acids. As DNA, the CDR3 is TGCGCCAGCAGCCAAGATCAAACGAGTAACACTGAAGCTTTCTTT. As protein: CASSQDQTSNTEAFF.

In regard to this clonotype: Being one base from a much bigger clone, this may be a read error. This sequence joins TRBV7-3 and TRBJ2-1, with D possibly matching TRBD1 (6 bases). This CDR3 has 13 residues. Germline V CDR1 and CDR2: SGHTA, FQGTGA. The CDR3 loop is CAGSFTGTGEQFF. The CDR3 nucleotides are TGTGCCGGCAGCTTTACAGGGACGGGTGAGCAGTTCTTC. The complete variable domain, with remaining parts taken from reference TRBV7-3 and TRBJ2-1, reads GAGVSQTPSNKVTEKGKYVELRCDPISGHTALYWYRQSLGQGPEFLIYFQGTGAADDSGLPNDRFFAVRPEGSVSTLKIQRTERGDSAVYLCAGSFTGTGEQFFGPGTRLTVL.

This chain links TRBV4-1 with TRBJ2-7; D unresolved. Trimming removed 0 bases from V and 3 bases from J, with 18 bases in between. This CDR3 contains 17 residues. Germline V lookup: CDR1 MGHRA, CDR2 YSYEKL. This chain's CDR3 is CASSQEERVVPNYEQYF. The CDR3 DNA follows: TGCGCCAGCAGCCAAGAAGAAAGAGTGGTGCCTAACTACGAGCAGTACTTC.

Remarks on this clonotype: At one of its ends the junction is not consistent with the germline gene, which may arise from a read error. The rearrangement links TRBV12-3 or TRBV12-4 to TRBJ2-6; D not resolved. This CDR3 spans 12 amino acids. CDR3 protein: CAGSFGANVLTF. CDR3 in DNA: TGTGCCGGCAGTTTTGGGGCCAACGTCCTGACTTTC.

This clonotype was seen repeatedly, ten times or more. The rearrangement uses TRBV15 and TRBJ1-1, with a possible D match to TRBD1 (5 bases). The CDR3 extends over 13 amino acids. The germline gives CDR1 LNHNV, CDR2 YYDKDF (reference sequence). Trimming shortened V by 0 bases and J by 11 bases, and 13 bases separated the two germline ends. In DNA, the CDR3 is TGTGCCACCAGCAGAGATCTTTGGACATTTGCTTTCTTT. This translates into CATSRDLWTFAFF.

The V call is TRBV7-9, the J call TRBJ1-1, with a tentative D call TRBD1 (5 bases). Germline V gene data show CDR1 as SEHNR and CDR2 as FQNEAQ (reference sequence). V lost 5 bases, J lost 0 bases, and 13 bases lay in between. CDR3 length equals 15 residues. CDR3 sequence: CASSENRIMNTEAFF. The CDR3 DNA follows: TGTGCCAGCAGCGAGAACAGGATCATGAACACTGAAGCTTTCTTT.

In this sample, this clonotype turned up many times. The chain has TRBV7-9 and TRBJ1-2; the D is unclear. V was trimmed by 4 bases and J by 8 bases, leaving 14 bases between them. There are 13 residues in the CDR3. The germline V gene has CDR1 SEHNR and CDR2 FQNEAQ (reference sequence). This CDR3 reads CASSSVVTYGYTF. In nucleotides, the CDR3 is TGTGCCAGCAGCTCCGTCGTGACGTACGGCTACACCTTC. Complete variable domain (other parts from reference TRBV7-9 and TRBJ1-2): DTGVSQNPRHKITKRGQNVTFRCDPISEHNRLYWYRQTLGQGPEFLTYFQNEAQLEKSRLLSDRFSAERPKGSFSTLEIQRTEQGDSAMYLCASSSVVTYGYTFGSGTRLTVV.

This clonotype was detected ten times or more. The V gene is TRBV29-1, the J gene TRBJ1-5, with 10 bases that match TRBD1. Looked up from germline, CDR1 is SQVTM and CDR2 is ANQGSEA. V shed 7 bases and J 8 bases; nucleotides not matched to a gene: 5. This CDR3 has 12 residues. The CDR3 sequence: CSAQTGGEPQHF. CDR3 DNA: TGCAGCGCACAGACAGGGGGCGAGCCCCAGCATTTT.